This T cell receptor (beta chain) was retrieved from a study of immune evolution from preneoplasia to lung adenocarcinoma. Here immunoSEQ multiplex PCR was the method, and the copy in TCRdb shows in-frame clones only, minus some. In the table there are 15,000 to 20,000 clones, around 88% of which are singletons. This clone was counted once. The sequenced sample was FFPE invasive lung adenocarcinoma tissue. The clonotype comes from a person between 65 and 79 years old with invasive lung adenocarcinoma.

As DNA, the CDR3 is TGTGCCAGCAGCCTCGGTGGGACAGGGGCAGATACGCAGTATTTT. Amino acid sequence: CASSLGGTGADTQYF. The genes are TRBV11-3 and TRBJ2-3; 10 nucleotides match TRBD1. Germline CDR1 reads SGHNT; CDR2 reads YENEEA. With 5 bases clipped from V and 4 bases from J, the junction kept 6 bases outside the gene matches. The CDR3 length is 15 residues.